The rows below give T cell receptor beta chains drawn from one sample of a study of blood T cell repertoires in COVID-19. Here immunoSEQ multiplex PCR was the method, and the copy in TCRdb shows in-frame clones only, minus some. The sample comprises about 75,000 clones, approximately 85% of which are singletons, and less than 6% rests with the top ten. Sequenced: peripheral blood. These TCRs come from a woman of 80 years or more with active or convalescent COVID-19. CDR3s include the opening cysteine and the closing phenylalanine or tryptophan. Expanded clones are given a class, and other clones once, few, many or no size at all.

J gene	V gene	clone size	CDR3 protein
TRBJ1-1	TRBV7-9	few	CASTLGSGEAFF
TRBJ2-1	TRBV7-8	once	CASSPRRSGRDENEQFF
TRBJ1-2	TRBV7-2	few	CASSLDRGGYTF
TRBJ2-5	TRBV4-2	.	CASSRQDGAETQYF
TRBJ2-7	TRBV2	.	CASTGQIYEQYF
TRBJ2-2	TRBV7-2	.	CASSFDGTSSGELFF
TRBJ1-2	TRBV10-2	.	CASRWTTLGGYTF
TRBJ2-5	TRBV2	.	CASLTRGQETQYF
TRBJ2-1	TRBV27	.	CASSLTSGRAGSYNEQFF
TRBJ2-1	TRBV4-2	.	CASSPTSGSINEQFF
TRBJ2-5	TRBV24-1	.	CATSAGGKGETQYF
TRBJ1-4	TRBV30	few	CAYGRRGNEKLFF
TRBJ1-1	TRBV19	.	CASSIVAGGVFF
TRBJ2-1	TRBV18	.	CASSPQLAGGRYNEQFF
TRBJ1-5	TRBV7-2	once	CASSLGTAGKPQHF
TRBJ1-3	TRBV24-1	.	CATSPPLGPSTSSF
TRBJ1-4	TRBV21-1	.	CASNWATGCEKLFF
TRBJ2-2	TRBV7-2	.	CASSPTRILNTGELFF
TRBJ2-7	TRBV14	.	CASSYRIYEQYF
TRBJ2-7	TRBV6-5	once	CASSKPTGGRLVQYF
TRBJ1-1	TRBV29-1	.	CSVNRGNTEAFF
TRBJ2-3	TRBV10-3	.	CATRGSTDTQYF
TRBJ1-3	TRBV13	.	CASSLATGSGNTIYF
TRBJ2-7	TRBV14	.	CASSQEVAKRYEQYF
TRBJ2-3	TRBV19	.	CATTKLAGAGADTQYF
TRBJ2-7	TRBV4-3	.	CASSQVAGRSYEQYF
TRBJ2-1	TRBV7-9	few	CASSPRTGPNEQFF
TRBJ2-5	TRBV24-1	many	CATSVGQGSEETQYF
TRBJ1-6	TRBV11-2	.	CASSLTGSYNSPLHF
TRBJ2-1	TRBV4-1	.	CASSQVPSGDNEQFF
TRBJ2-7	TRBV28	.	CASSSLHPPGSYEQYF
TRBJ2-7	TRBV3-1/TRBV3-2	once	CASSQVWDGRDAYEQYF
TRBJ2-5	TRBV7-6	.	CASSLAPEAPETQYF
TRBJ1-1	TRBV27	.	CASSLSRGNTEAFF
TRBJ1-6	TRBV7-9	.	CASSTEGKRASPLHF
TRBJ1-2	TRBV7-2	.	CASSPHRSPTGAGGYTF
TRBJ2-7	TRBV27	.	CASSPKTGTRSHEQYF
TRBJ2-5	TRBV2	.	CASSRDRVNQETQYF
TRBJ1-2	TRBV2	.	CASSQLQGSHGGYTF
TRBJ1-5	TRBV10-3	.	CAISETGQALQPQHF
TRBJ2-7	TRBV4-1	.	CASSQPTSRSYEQYF
TRBJ1-5	TRBV4-1	.	CASSHPGRGQGDQPQHF
TRBJ2-3	TRBV5-1	.	CASSLVGTVRSDTQYF
TRBJ2-5	TRBV12-3/TRBV12-4	once	CASSPDGPGQKYF